Following are 2 T cell receptor beta chains from one sample sequenced in a study of CD8 T cells in Susac syndrome. Reverse transcription of roughly 0.5 to 1 ug RNA used random hexamers. TCRdb used MiXCR to reprocess the immunoSEQ multiplex PCR reads, holding one entry per CDR3 protein. The repertoire holds 250,000 to 300,000 distinct CDR3 sequences, with approximately 81% as singletons. Sequencing used CD8+ T cells from PBMCs. Receptor source: a human donor with multiple sclerosis.

This clonotype was counted a single time. V gene TRBV9 combines with J gene TRBJ2-3; D is uncertain. Germline assignment: CDR1 SGDLS and CDR2 YYNGEE. Trimming shortened V by 0 bases and J by 4 bases, and 12 bases separated the two germline ends. The CDR3 extends over 15 amino acids. CDR3 amino acids: CASSVEGKASDTQYF. CDR3 coding DNA: TGTGCCAGCAGCGTAGAGGGAAAAGCCTCAGATACGCAGTATTTT.

The gene calls are TRBV16 and TRBJ2-7, with a possible D match to TRBD1 (6 bases). V lost 0 bases, J lost 3 bases, and 9 bases lay in between. The CDR3 is made up of 14 amino acids. The germline gives CDR1 KGHSY, CDR2 FQNENV. Here the CDR3 reads CASSQSGRGYEQYF. CDR3 nucleotides: TGTGCCAGCAGCCAATCGGGCAGGGGCTACGAGCAGTACTTC.